The T cell receptor beta chain described here comes from a study of shared clonotypes between healthy human individuals. Study-level findings and limits: Researchers sampled blood only, noting tissue repertoires likely differ. With few donors, the genetic and exposure-history diversity represented was limited.

In regard to this clone: Its specificity is not known.

Germline CDR1 reads SSHAT; CDR2 reads FNYEAQ (reference sequence). Trimming removed 1 base from V and 5 bases from J; junction bases left unmatched: 1. The CDR3 totals 15 residues. Each donor was a Caucasian adult residing in Nashville, Tennessee. Genomic DNA (from each subset) was split evenly across several immunoSEQ plates. Data came from immunoSEQ multiplex PCR; TCRdb stores just in-frame clones and leaves some out. The top ten clones hold more than 10% of a sample with a few hundred thousand clones, 77% of them seen once. This TCR derives from a woman in her 40s in good health. Some clones in this sample may be carry-over from other donors' samples. Sample: PBMCs. The J gene is TRBJ1-4, the V gene TRBV7-7, with TRBD1 matching over 10 bases. The CDR3 here is CASSLGTGGNEKLFF. CDR3 bases: TGTGCCAGCAGCTTAGGGACAGGGGGAAATGAAAAACTGTTTTTT.